Each of the 28 T cell receptor beta chains below was sequenced from the same sample in a study of OX40 agonist ivuxolimab in advanced cancers. Only in-frame clones appear in the TCRdb table, and some are missing; sequencing was by immunoSEQ multiplex PCR. The data hold 40,000 to 55,000 clones, with around 80% observed a single time. The source was CD4+ or CD8+ T cells sorted from blood, collected in a trial of the OX40 agonist ivuxolimab. The receptors were sampled from an adult with an advanced solid tumor such as melanoma, head and neck, liver or kidney cancer.

The gene calls are TRBV28 and TRBJ2-5; TRBD1 aligns across 9 bases. CDR3 length: 16 residues. Trimming removed 3 bases from V and 2 bases from J; junction bases left unmatched: 7. In germline, CDR1 is MDHEN, CDR2 SYDVKM. The CDR3: CASSFPGQGRQETQYF. The CDR3 DNA sequence: TGTGCCAGCAGTTTTCCCGGACAGGGGCGACAAGAGACCCAGTACTTC.

The gene calls are TRBV9 and TRBJ1-5; D unclear. The CDR3 spans 13 residues. CDR1 SGDLS and CDR2 YYNGEE come from the germline V gene. Trimming left V 0 bases short and J 5 bases short, with 6 bases between. CDR3 DNA sequence: TGTGCCAGCAGCGTAGGAGTGGATCAGCCCCAGCATTTT. Its translation: CASSVGVDQPQHF. Full variable domain (rest looked up from reference TRBV9 and TRBJ1-5): DSGVTQTPKHLITATGQRVTLRCSPRSGDLSVYWYQQSLDQGLQFLIQYYNGEERAKGNILERFSAQQFPDLHSELNLSSLELGDSALYFCASSVGVDQPQHFGDGTRLSIL.

V gene TRBV27 combines with J gene TRBJ1-2; D call uncertain. The length of the CDR3 is 16 residues. Looked up from germline, CDR1 is MNHEY and CDR2 is SMNVEV (reference sequence). Trimming stripped 1 base from V and 7 bases from J, with 19 bases between. This chain's CDR3 is CASSLLMDSEGGGYTF. The CDR3 DNA is TGTGCCAGCAGTTTATTAATGGATTCAGAGGGAGGTGGCTACACCTTC.

Note on this clone: Germline and junction disagree at one end, which may indicate a read error. The chain has TRBV29-1 and TRBJ2-5; D may be TRBD2 (5 bases). CDR3 length: 14 residues. CDR1 and CDR2 (germline): SQVTM, ANQGSEA. In DNA, the CDR3 is TGCAGCGTTGAAGAACGATTCGGGGAAGAGATCCAGTACTTC. It encodes CSVEERFGEEIQYF.

This clone occurred a few times. The chain employs TRBV19 and TRBJ2-1; 11 bases align to TRBD2. Germline V gene lookup returns CDR1 LNHDA and CDR2 SQIVND (reference sequence). V was clipped by 4 bases and J by 9 bases; unmatched bases: 8. CDR3 length equals 15 residues. The CDR3 reads CASSSSGGAIIEQFF. CDR3 nucleotide sequence: TGTGCCAGTAGTAGTAGCGGGGGGGCCATTATTGAGCAGTTCTTC.

This chain connects TRBV7-9 to TRBJ2-7, with TRBD2 matching over 13 bases. Germline values: CDR1 SEHNR, CDR2 FQNEAQ (reference sequence). J lost 2 bases, V lost 5 bases, and 12 bases had no gene match. This CDR3 spans 18 amino acids. Here the CDR3 reads CASSPDWTSGGRPYEQYF. CDR3 coding DNA: TGTGCCAGCAGCCCCGATTGGACTAGCGGGGGCCGACCCTACGAGCAGTACTTC.

This chain links TRBV4-1 with TRBJ1-1; 9 nucleotides align to TRBD1. Germline CDR1 MGHRA, CDR2 YSYEKL. The CDR3 sequence is 15 residues long. The V segment lost 3 bases and the J segment 1 base; nucleotides outside the gene matches: 3. The CDR3 spells CASSQLGQGNTEAFF. The CDR3 nucleotides read TGCGCCAGCAGCCAGCTGGGACAGGGGAACACTGAAGCTTTCTTT.

V is TRBV7-9 and J is TRBJ1-3, with D maybe TRBD1 (5 bases). The CDR3 consists of 14 residues. CDR1 is SEHNR, CDR2 FQNEAQ, per germline (reference sequence). Trimming pared 4 bases from V and 0 bases from J, leaving 7 bases between. CDR3 coding DNA: TGTGCCAGCAGCTCAGACAGCTCTGGAAACACCATATATTTT. Protein product: CASSSDSSGNTIYF.

The chain uses TRBV30 and TRBJ1-2; D ambiguous. Trimming cost V 0 bases and J 7 bases, with 6 bases left between them. CDR1 and CDR2 from the germline V gene are GTSNPN and SVGIG (reference sequence). The CDR3 runs to 11 residues. The CDR3 sequence is CAWSVSGGYTF. The DNA for the CDR3 is TGTGCCTGGAGTGTCTCAGGTGGCTACACCTTC.

V and J are TRBV7-9 and TRBJ1-1; no clear D gene. This CDR3 region has 13 residues. Germline-derived CDR1 and CDR2 are SEHNR and FQNEAQ (reference sequence). Trimming shortened V by 7 bases and J by 4 bases, and 13 bases separated the two germline ends. The CDR3 reads CASTTPSATEAFF. The CDR3 DNA reads TGTGCCAGCACTACACCCTCGGCCACTGAAGCTTTCTTT.

The V call is TRBV6-5, the J call TRBJ2-1; possible D gene TRBD2, 6 bases. Germline-derived CDR1 and CDR2 are MNHEY and SVGAGI. This CDR3 has 14 residues. V was cut by 6 bases and J by 5 bases, with 14 bases left in between. The CDR3 DNA reads TGTGCCAGCAGCCCCCTTGCGGGAAACAATGAGCAGTTCTTC. It specifies CASSPLAGNNEQFF.

The rearrangement links TRBV4-2 to TRBJ2-2; D call uncertain. CDR1 is LGHNA, CDR2 YNFKEQ, per germline. The length of the CDR3 is 14 residues. Trimming shortened V by 8 bases and J by 1 base, and 11 bases separated the two germline ends. The CDR3 DNA sequence: TGTGCCAGCGCGGTGGAAGTGAACACCGGGGAGCTGTTTTTT. Translation gives CASAVEVNTGELFF.

The genes are TRBV7-9 and TRBJ2-3, with 7 positions matching TRBD1. The junction had 8 bases not matched to a gene; V was cut back by 0 bases and J by 2 bases. The CDR3 runs 17 residues. CDR1 and CDR2 from the germline V gene are SEHNR and FQNEAQ (reference sequence). The chain's CDR3 is CASSLAPSDRNTDTQYF. The CDR3 region has the DNA TGTGCCAGCAGCTTAGCGCCGTCGGACAGGAACACAGATACGCAGTATTTT.

The V and J genes are TRBV15 and TRBJ2-5; D remains unclear. Trimming pared 1 base from V and 3 bases from J, leaving 9 bases between. The CDR3 spans 14 residues. Germline values: CDR1 LNHNV, CDR2 YYDKDF (reference sequence). CDR3 coding DNA: TGTGCCACCAGCAGAGCGCGGACGGAAGAGACCCAGTACTTC. Translation gives CATSRARTEETQYF.

CDR3 residues: CASSETGSEPADEQFF. CDR3 coding DNA: TGTGCCAGCAGTGAAACGGGCTCCGAGCCTGCTGATGAGCAGTTCTTC. The chain employs TRBV2 and TRBJ2-1; no definite D call. The CDR3 covers 16 residues. Germline V CDR1 and CDR2: SNHLY, FYNNEI. Deletions cut 2 bases from V and 8 bases from J, with 19 bases between.

The chain links TRBV28 to TRBJ2-7, with D tentatively TRBD1 or TRBD2 (6 bases each). Germline CDR1 MDHEN, CDR2 SYDVKM. The V end was cut by 6 bases, the J end by 4 bases, with 16 bases between. CDR3 length: 14 residues. CDR3 bases: TGTGCCAGCAGGCCCGTGGAGGGGGGTTACGAGCAGTACTTC. It is translated as CASRPVEGGYEQYF.

The chain couples TRBV14 to TRBJ1-1, with D unresolved. The CDR3 consists of 15 residues. The V gene lost 3 bases and the J gene lost 0 bases, with 11 bases spanning the gap. Germline V gene data show CDR1 as SGHDN and CDR2 as FVKESK. In DNA, the CDR3 is TGTGCCAGCAGCCAGGTCGCGGGGATGAACACTGAAGCTTTCTTT. It yields the protein CASSQVAGMNTEAFF.

This sequence joins TRBV27 and TRBJ1-5; D call uncertain. Germline CDR1 reads MNHEY; CDR2 reads SMNVEV (reference sequence). V lost 5 bases and J 5 bases, leaving 13 bases between the germline ends. CDR3 length: 14 amino acids. The CDR3 spells CASSDRGIYQPQHF. CDR3 in DNA: TGTGCCAGCAGTGACCGGGGAATTTATCAGCCCCAGCATTTT.

The rearrangement joins TRBV5-1 to TRBJ2-7, with 9 bases matching TRBD1. With V trimmed by 3 bases and J by 3 bases, 7 bases remained unmatched. CDR1 is SGHRS, CDR2 YFSETQ, per germline. The CDR3 extends over 15 amino acids. The CDR3 loop reads CASSYPGQGLYEQYF. Written as DNA, the CDR3 is TGCGCCAGCAGCTACCCTGGACAGGGGCTCTACGAGCAGTACTTC.

V and J are TRBV6-1 and TRBJ2-7; TRBD1 matches 7 bases. The junction had 5 bases not matched to a gene; V was cut back by 4 bases and J by 2 bases. CDR3 length equals 14 residues. Germline V gene data show CDR1 as MNHNS and CDR2 as SASEGT. The CDR3 region is CASSVGTVTYEQYF. The CDR3 coding sequence is TGTGCCAGCAGTGTCGGGACAGTGACCTACGAGCAGTACTTC.

This clone was detected many times. The rearrangement joins TRBV2 to TRBJ1-2; TRBD1 agrees at 10 bases. There are 12 residues in the CDR3. Looked up from germline, CDR1 is SNHLY and CDR2 is FYNNEI. V was pared by 9 bases and J by 8 bases, with 6 bases of the junction left unmatched. The CDR3 is CASGGQGKGYTF. CDR3 in DNA: TGTGCCAGTGGGGGACAGGGGAAGGGCTACACCTTC.

V usage is TRBV18 and J usage is TRBJ2-5; 8 nucleotides match TRBD2. The J call is uncertain, as TRBJ2-7 better fits the DNA end. The V gene's germline CDR1 is KGHSH and CDR2 LQKENI. The CDR3 extends over 15 amino acids. The CDR3 DNA reads TGTGCCAGCTCACCACCATCCGCGGGGGGCTACGAGCAGTACTTC. Amino acids: CASSPPSAGGYEQYF.

This clone has more than one count but fewer than ten. The rearrangement uses TRBV14 and TRBJ1-1, with a possible D match to TRBD1 (6 bases). This CDR3 contains 11 residues. Trimming removed 10 bases from V and 5 bases from J, with 11 bases in between. Germline V gives CDR1 SGHDN, CDR2 FVKESK. CDR3 nucleotide sequence: TGTGCCACCCTGAGGGGGACTGAAGCTTTCTTT. It yields the protein CATLRGTEAFF. Complete variable domain (other parts from reference TRBV14 and TRBJ1-1): EAGVTQFPSHSVIEKGQTVTLRCDPISGHDNLYWYRRVMGKEIKFLLHFVKESKQDESGMPNNRFLAERTGGTYSTLKVQPAELEDSGVYFCATLRGTEAFFGQGTRLTVV.

The genes are TRBV5-3 and TRBJ2-5, with 9 positions matching TRBD1. TRBV5-3 has ORF status, its function being uncertain. The CDR3 runs to 17 residues. V lost 1 base to trimming and J lost 7 bases; unmatched junction nucleotides: 14. As DNA, the CDR3 is TGTGCCAGAAGCTTGAACAGGGGGCGACTTCAAGCCTGGACCCAGTACTTC. Its protein product is CARSLNRGRLQAWTQYF.

This clone was detected once. This rearrangement joins TRBV28 to TRBJ2-7; D is uncertain. Trimming pared 4 bases from V and 4 bases from J, leaving 14 bases between. The length of the CDR3 is 14 residues. Per germline, CDR1 MDHEN and CDR2 SYDVKM. The chain's CDR3 is CASSWRQLPYEQYF. The DNA of the CDR3 is TGTGCCAGCAGTTGGCGACAACTTCCTTACGAGCAGTACTTC.

The chain joins TRBV7-2 to TRBJ2-7; no firm D call. Germline V lookup: CDR1 SGHTA, CDR2 FQGNSA. The CDR3 runs to 12 residues. V dropped 5 bases and J dropped 0 bases, with 5 bases sitting between them. The CDR3 DNA follows: TGTGCCAGCAGCCCGCGCTCCTACGAGCAGTACTTC. Residues: CASSPRSYEQYF. Combining the CDR3 with reference TRBV7-2 and TRBJ2-7 gives the whole variable domain GAGVSQSPSNKVTEKGKDVELRCDPISGHTALYWYRQSLGQGLEFLIYFQGNSAPDKSGLPSDRFSAERTGGSVSTLTIQRTQQEDSAVYLCASSPRSYEQYFGPGTRLTVT.

The genes are TRBV15 and TRBJ2-2; D remains unclear. This CDR3 is built from 16 residues. Germline values: CDR1 LNHNV, CDR2 YYDKDF (reference sequence). V lost 0 bases to trimming and J lost 0 bases, with 8 bases between them. CDR3 region: CATSRDREANTGELFF. The CDR3 DNA follows: TGTGCCACCAGCAGAGATAGGGAAGCGAACACCGGGGAGCTGTTTTTT.

The chain is built from TRBV28 and TRBJ2-5; D is unresolved. Between the trimmed V and J ends, which lost 8 bases and 4 bases, there was a span of 23 bases. Germline CDR1 MDHEN, CDR2 SYDVKM. This CDR3 spans 16 amino acids. In DNA, the CDR3 is TGTGCCAGCCGAGACCAAAATAATAGGGTGGTAGAGACCCAGTACTTC. This gives the protein CASRDQNNRVVETQYF.